These T cell receptor beta chains were read from a single sample in a study of T cells expressing NK-cell markers. TCRdb reprocessed the 5' RACE reads, keeping one entry per CDR3 protein, no DNA. Recorded for this sample: 400,000 to 450,000 distinct CDR3 sequences. Sequences were obtained from blood T cells: a sorted CD56 or NKG2C T cell subset, CD4+ or CD8+ T cells, or bulk PBMC T cells (not recorded which). The receptors were gathered from a woman aged 18-70 years in good health. The CDR3 runs from the conserved cysteine through the conserved F or W.

j_call v_call cdr3_aa
TRBJ2-1 TRBV20-1 CSASSKGLAYNEQFF
TRBJ2-3 TRBV7-8 CASRNAGFKAADTQYF
TRBJ2-5 TRBV7-9 CASSLEGSQGETQYF
TRBJ2-5 TRBV20-1 CSGTLGTSGKETQYF
TRBJ2-1 TRBV20-1 CSALDGAGGSYNEQFF
TRBJ2-3 TRBV10-3 CAISTGDPLDTQYF
TRBJ2-3 TRBV10-3 CATAEITSGSKITDTQYF
TRBJ1-4 TRBV5-1 CASSAGQGLANEKLFF
TRBJ2-1 TRBV5-1 CASSSGLELEQFF
TRBJ1-4 TRBV20-1 CSAPTGKGLFEKLFF
TRBJ1-6 TRBV12-3/TRBV12-4 CASSLLGGWNSPLHF
TRBJ2-3 TRBV5-5 CASSLEHHTMGDTQYF
TRBJ2-3 TRBV4-3 CASSRGTSGSWGTDTQYF
TRBJ1-5 TRBV20-1 CSARGWGGAGNQPQHF
TRBJ2-1 TRBV7-9 CASSPVLVEQFF
TRBJ2-3 TRBV4-3 CASSRWGGSTDTQYF
TRBJ2-7 TRBV20-1 CTPRRQGGEQYF
TRBJ1-1 TRBV7-2 CASSPPGRGELNTEAFF
TRBJ2-7 TRBV29-1 CSVGPTGSYEQYF
TRBJ2-1 TRBV20-1 CSAAGTNNEQFF
TRBJ1-1 TRBV7-2 CASSLWGKAEAFF
TRBJ1-6 TRBV20-1 CSASGSGANSPLHF
TRBJ2-1 TRBV28 CASSLGLGGEQFF
TRBJ1-6 TRBV12-3/TRBV12-4 CASSRSGPLHF
TRBJ2-2 TRBV29-1 CSGDTSTGELFF
TRBJ1-5 TRBV19 CASSPLTGPSNQPQHF